The rows below give T cell receptor beta chains drawn from one sample of a study of T-cell memory formation after mild COVID-19. In TCRdb, the 5' RACE reads were re-called with MiXCR into one record per CDR3 protein. The sample carries roughly 220,000 distinct CDR3 sequences, more than 8% recorded once. The sequenced sample consisted of PBMCs or a T cell subset sorted from them (not recorded which). These receptors were collected from a man between 18 and 35 years old who had mild COVID-19 (a few samples of this study predate the infection). Cell type and time point are not known. Each CDR3 is given with its conserved first and last residue. A D gene is named only where the DNA matches it firmly. The size field is filled for only some rows; it gives once, few, many or a size class.

NA	few	TRBJ1-2	TRBV6-2/TRBV6-3	14	TGTGCCAGCAGTTTCCGGACGGCTAACTATGGCTACACCTTC	CASSFRTANYGYTF
NA	few	TRBJ2-7	TRBV4-1	15	TGCGCCAGCAGCCAAGAAGTAACGGGGGTCTACGAGCAGTACTTC	CASSQEVTGVYEQYF
NA	many	TRBJ2-5	TRBV5-1	14	TGCGCCAGCAGCTTCGGTCAGGTCAAAGAGACCCAGTACTTC	CASSFGQVKETQYF
NA	few	TRBJ1-2	TRBV12-3/TRBV12-4	14	TGTGCCAGCTCCTCTGGGGAGCAGGTCGGTGGCTACACCTTC	CASSSGEQVGGYTF
NA	NA	TRBJ2-5	TRBV6-2/TRBV6-3	14	TGTGCCAGCAGTCCGGGACCTAACCAAGAGACCCAGTACTTC	CASSPGPNQETQYF
NA	NA	TRBJ2-2	TRBV11-2	15	TGTGCCAGCAGCCCGACTCTCTTCAACACCGGGGAGCTGTTTTTT	CASSPTLFNTGELFF
NA	few	TRBJ1-2	TRBV19	15	TGTGCCAGTAGTACCCCTGTCCTCTTCAAATTGGGCTACACCTTC	CASSTPVLFKLGYTF
TRBD2	NA	TRBJ2-3	TRBV20-1	17	TGCAGTGCTAGGGCACTACTAGCGGCAACCAGCACAGATACGCAGTATTTT	CSARALLAATSTDTQYF
NA	many	TRBJ2-5	TRBV4-1	14	TGCGCCAGCAGCCTCCCACAGGCCGGGGAGACCCAGTACTTC	CASSLPQAGETQYF
TRBD1	NA	TRBJ1-2	TRBV5-1	15	TGCGCCAGCAGCGGAGGGACAGCTTATAACTATAGCTACACCTTC	CASSGGTAYNYSYTF
TRBD1	many	TRBJ2-5	TRBV5-1	15	TGCGCCAGCAGAAAAACCGGGACAGGTGGCGAGACCCAGTACTTC	CASRKTGTGGETQYF
TRBD2	many	TRBJ2-1	TRBV5-1	14	TGCGCCAGCAGCTTGGCCGCTAGCGGGGGAGAGCAGTTCTTC	CASSLAASGGEQFF
TRBD1	few	TRBJ2-1	TRBV28	11	TGTGCCAGCAGCACCCGGGACAGAGAGTTCTTC	CASSTRDREFF
NA	NA	TRBJ1-6	TRBV5-1	14	TGCGCCAGCAGCTTGGAGGCAGCCAATTCACCCCTCCACTTT	CASSLEAANSPLHF
TRBD2	many	TRBJ2-7	TRBV7-2	14	TGTGCCAGCAGCCCCCGGGACTATAAATACGAGCAGTACTTC	CASSPRDYKYEQYF
TRBD2	NA	TRBJ2-1	TRBV7-3	14	TGTGCCAGCAGCGGGGCGGGGGGCAACAATGAGCAGTTCTTC	CASSGAGGNNEQFF
NA	many	TRBJ2-3	TRBV21-1	21	TGTGCCAGCAGCAAAGCGCTAGGACTAGCGGGGGGCCGATCGAGCACAGATACGCAGTATTTT	CASSKALGLAGGRSSTDTQYF
NA	NA	TRBJ2-6	TRBV5-1	17	TGCGCCAGCAGCTTGACCGGGCCCAGCTCTGGGGCCAACGTCCTGACTTTC	CASSLTGPSSGANVLTF
NA	NA	TRBJ1-1	TRBV28	12	TGTGCCACCAGAGCCAGGGGCGGGGAGGCTTTCTTT	CATRARGGEAFF
NA	NA	TRBJ1-1	TRBV30	14	TGTGCCTGGAGCCCCCTTACACCGAACACTGAAGCTTTCTTT	CAWSPLTPNTEAFF
NA	NA	TRBJ1-1	TRBV6-2/TRBV6-3	13	TGTGCCAGCAGCCTCACTACGAACACTGAAGCTTTCTTT	CASSLTTNTEAFF
NA	many	TRBJ2-6	TRBV9	15	TGTGCCAGCAGGGGGGAAAGCTCTGGGGCCAACGTCCTGACTTTC	CASRGESSGANVLTF
NA	few	TRBJ1-1	TRBV7-2	12	TGTGCCAGCAGCTTTTTTGGGAGAGAAGCTTTCTTT	CASSFFGREAFF
NA	NA	TRBJ1-5	TRBV12-3/TRBV12-4	13	TGTGCCAGCAGTTTAGTCAGCAATCAGCCCCAGCATTTT	CASSLVSNQPQHF
TRBD2	NA	TRBJ2-2	TRBV12-5	18	TGTGCTAGTGGTTTGGCCCTAGCGGGGGCCTGGAACACCGGGGAGCTGTTTTTT	CASGLALAGAWNTGELFF
NA	many	TRBJ2-3	TRBV4-3	17	TGCGCCAGCAGCCAAGACCCTCTACCCTTCAGCACAGATACGCAGTATTTT	CASSQDPLPFSTDTQYF
TRBD2	NA	TRBJ2-5	TRBV7-2	15	TGTGCCAGCAGCTTGGATGGCGGGGGAACAGAGACCCAGTACTTC	CASSLDGGGTETQYF
NA	NA	TRBJ1-1	TRBV5-1	14	TGCGCCAGCACCCCGGACGGGGGCGCGGGTGAAGCTTTCTTT	CASTPDGGAGEAFF
NA	many	TRBJ2-5	TRBV4-1	16	TGCGCCAGCAGCCAAGCTGGAGCAGGGGGGGGGGAGACCCAGTACTTC	CASSQAGAGGGETQYF
TRBD2	few	TRBJ2-5	TRBV6-2/TRBV6-3	15	TGTGCCAGCAGTCTACTAGCGGGATCTTTAGAGACCCAGTACTTC	CASSLLAGSLETQYF
NA	NA	TRBJ1-5	TRBV29-1	13	TGCAGCGTTGCCTTCTCGCGCAATCAGCCCCAGCATTTT	CSVAFSRNQPQHF
NA	few	TRBJ2-3	TRBV7-2	13	TGTGCCAGCAGCTTCAAGTCAGGAGATACGCAGTATTTT	CASSFKSGDTQYF
NA	few	TRBJ1-4	TRBV10-3	14	TGTGCCATCAGTCAGGGTTTAGAGAATGAAAAACTGTTTTTT	CAISQGLENEKLFF
NA	NA	TRBJ2-2	TRBV6-6	13	TGTGCCAGCAGTTATCCCAACACCGGGGAGCTGTTTTTT	CASSYPNTGELFF
NA	few	TRBJ2-1	TRBV5-1	15	TGCGCCAGCAGCCCGGAGTCGGATTCCTACAATGAGCAGTTCTTC	CASSPESDSYNEQFF
TRBD2	NA	TRBJ2-3	TRBV6-2/TRBV6-3	18	TGTGCCAGCAGTTACTCTGGGAGGGGTAAGGCGGTCACAGATACGCAGTATTTT	CASSYSGRGKAVTDTQYF
NA	few	TRBJ2-7	TRBV2	13	TGTGCCAGCAGTGTCCAGGGAATAGGCGAGCAGTACTTC	CASSVQGIGEQYF
NA	NA	TRBJ2-5	TRBV5-1	14	TGCGCCAGCAGCTTGAGACTAGATGGGGAGACCCAGTACTTC	CASSLRLDGETQYF
NA	NA	TRBJ1-1	TRBV12-3/TRBV12-4	15	TGTGCCAGCAGTGGATCCGGGACAAGGGGGACTGAAGCTTTCTTT	CASSGSGTRGTEAFF
TRBD1	few	TRBJ1-5	TRBV28	16	TGTGCCAGCAGATACTCCGGGACAGGGAGAAATCAGCCCCAGCATTTT	CASRYSGTGRNQPQHF
TRBD1	NA	TRBJ1-6	TRBV20-1	17	TGCAGTGCTCGTGACAGGGGGTCTAAGTCCTATAATTCACCCCTCCACTTT	CSARDRGSKSYNSPLHF
NA	many	TRBJ2-3	TRBV5-1	12	TGCGCCAGCAGCTTGTTGGGGGATACGCAGTATTTT	CASSLLGDTQYF
NA	NA	TRBJ1-1	TRBV19	14	TGTGCCAGTAGTATATTGGGGGGCGGCACTGAAGCTTTCTTT	CASSILGGGTEAFF
NA	NA	TRBJ2-3	TRBV9	13	TGTGCCAGCAGCCCGGGGGCCTTTGATACGCAGTATTTT	CASSPGAFDTQYF
NA	few	TRBJ2-5	TRBV15	14	TGTGCCACCAGCAGGTCCCGAGGGCAAGAGACCCAGTACTTC	CATSRSRGQETQYF
NA	few	TRBJ1-5	TRBV20-1	16	TGCAGTGCTAGAAACAGGGAGATGAGCTGGAATCAGCCCCAGCATTTT	CSARNREMSWNQPQHF
TRBD1	NA	TRBJ2-3	TRBV18	14	TGTGCCAGCTCACGGGGACAGGAGGTGGATACGCAGTATTTT	CASSRGQEVDTQYF
NA	few	TRBJ1-4	TRBV7-9	14	TGTGCCAGCAGCTCTGCTGGCGGGGTCGAAAAACTGTTTTTT	CASSSAGGVEKLFF
NA	NA	TRBJ1-2	TRBV20-1	14	TGCAGTGCTAGAGAGGGGGGCCTAGACTATGGCTACACCTTC	CSAREGGLDYGYTF
TRBD1	few	TRBJ2-7	TRBV5-1	14	TGCGCCAGCACCCTGGGCCCGACAGGGAGCGAGCAGTACTTC	CASTLGPTGSEQYF
NA	many	TRBJ1-1	TRBV27	14	TGTGCCAGCAGTCCCCTCGTGGGGACGTCTGAAGCTTTCTTT	CASSPLVGTSEAFF